The rows below give T cell receptor beta chains drawn from one sample of a study of monozygotic twins with inflammatory bowel disease. One entry per CDR3 protein, without DNA, is what TCRdb gives after re-calling the 5' RACE reads. This specimen shows 300,000 to 400,000 distinct CDR3 sequences; the ten leading clones hold 2.6%. Sequencing used blood. These receptors originate from a human donor with ulcerative colitis or Crohn's disease, or a healthy co-twin of an affected twin (not recorded which). The CDR3 runs from the conserved cysteine through the conserved F or W.

v_gene: TRBV25-1
j_gene: TRBJ2-6
CDR3aa: CASSDPSSGANVLTF

v_gene: TRBV6-2/TRBV6-3
j_gene: TRBJ2-2
CDR3aa: CASRPRAGDRDHGELFF

v_gene: TRBV5-4
j_gene: TRBJ2-3
CDR3aa: CASSSKIRQASTDTQYF

v_gene: TRBV5-4
j_gene: TRBJ1-6
CDR3aa: CASSDGPALLHF

v_gene: TRBV6-1
j_gene: TRBJ1-3
CDR3aa: CASSPARRNSGNTIYF

v_gene: TRBV5-1
j_gene: TRBJ1-6
CDR3aa: CASSLRGNNSPLHF

v_gene: TRBV4-2
j_gene: TRBJ2-2
CDR3aa: CASSPTIGAGATNTGELFF

v_gene: TRBV6-5
j_gene: TRBJ1-2
CDR3aa: CASSYGGARGYTF

v_gene: TRBV20-1
j_gene: TRBJ2-7
CDR3aa: CSASDSFYEQYF

v_gene: TRBV7-2
j_gene: TRBJ2-7
CDR3aa: CASSLVVTISWEQYF

v_gene: TRBV11-2
j_gene: TRBJ2-3
CDR3aa: CASSLSRRDTQYF

v_gene: TRBV5-1
j_gene: TRBJ1-2
CDR3aa: CASSLDIGGQTNYGYTF

v_gene: TRBV5-1
j_gene: TRBJ2-3
CDR3aa: CASSQNSGGAWTDTQYF

v_gene: TRBV25-1
j_gene: TRBJ2-7
CDR3aa: CASNRLPEGSYEQYF

v_gene: TRBV5-1
j_gene: TRBJ2-2
CDR3aa: CATSGDRGNTGELFF

v_gene: TRBV2
j_gene: TRBJ1-4
CDR3aa: CASSEEQGYGEKLFF

v_gene: TRBV6-5
j_gene: TRBJ2-5
CDR3aa: CASSHIRGLQETQYF

v_gene: TRBV18
j_gene: TRBJ1-1
CDR3aa: CASSPGTGGVETEAFF

v_gene: TRBV10-3
j_gene: TRBJ2-5
CDR3aa: CAISDGRQETQYF

v_gene: TRBV18
j_gene: TRBJ1-4
CDR3aa: CASSPGTGNEKLFF

v_gene: TRBV10-2
j_gene: TRBJ2-5
CDR3aa: CASSGTSGGKETQYF

v_gene: TRBV6-2/TRBV6-3
j_gene: TRBJ1-5
CDR3aa: CASSLRSHQPQHF

v_gene: TRBV12-3/TRBV12-4
j_gene: TRBJ1-1
CDR3aa: CASTLALGQGGNGAFF

v_gene: TRBV12-3/TRBV12-4
j_gene: TRBJ2-7
CDR3aa: CASSPTGIGYEQYF

v_gene: TRBV5-1
j_gene: TRBJ2-3
CDR3aa: CASSSAVRQVAPDTQYF

v_gene: TRBV29-1
j_gene: TRBJ2-3
CDR3aa: CSARGTGGSTDTQYF

v_gene: TRBV18
j_gene: TRBJ1-6
CDR3aa: CASSPPAGESYNSPLHF

v_gene: TRBV6-1
j_gene: TRBJ2-5
CDR3aa: CASRQLAGDQETQYF

v_gene: TRBV29-1
j_gene: TRBJ2-5
CDR3aa: CSVSERGGLGETQYF

v_gene: TRBV4-3
j_gene: TRBJ2-7
CDR3aa: CASSQDTGTGRSYEQYF

v_gene: TRBV20-1
j_gene: TRBJ2-3
CDR3aa: CSARAGGLGTQYF

v_gene: TRBV5-1
j_gene: TRBJ1-1
CDR3aa: CASSSQPVNTEAFF

v_gene: TRBV19
j_gene: TRBJ2-3
CDR3aa: CATGGARGSTDTQYF

v_gene: TRBV6-1
j_gene: TRBJ2-7
CDR3aa: CASSPGQGSFYEQYF

v_gene: TRBV6-1
j_gene: TRBJ2-5
CDR3aa: CASNPGLSRETQYF

v_gene: TRBV11-2
j_gene: TRBJ2-1
CDR3aa: CASSLDPLSSYNEQFF

v_gene: TRBV28
j_gene: TRBJ2-7
CDR3aa: CASSLGAPYEQYF

v_gene: TRBV10-3
j_gene: TRBJ1-5
CDR3aa: CAISPNRAGNQPQHF

v_gene: TRBV7-2
j_gene: TRBJ2-3
CDR3aa: CASRPREDTQYF

v_gene: TRBV7-2
j_gene: TRBJ2-1
CDR3aa: CASSYGLAGAYNEQFF

v_gene: TRBV4-3
j_gene: TRBJ1-2
CDR3aa: CASSKGQDYGYTF

v_gene: TRBV24-1
j_gene: TRBJ2-1
CDR3aa: CATSERNRGRVYNEQFF

v_gene: TRBV5-5
j_gene: TRBJ1-5
CDR3aa: CASSPWTGGITSNQPQHF

v_gene: TRBV12-3/TRBV12-4
j_gene: TRBJ2-7
CDR3aa: CASSFGGIRSYEQYF

v_gene: TRBV6-5
j_gene: TRBJ2-3
CDR3aa: CASSYSRGFTDTQYF

v_gene: TRBV12-3/TRBV12-4
j_gene: TRBJ1-2
CDR3aa: CASNDRARGYTF

v_gene: TRBV7-2
j_gene: TRBJ1-1
CDR3aa: CASSPRTGAGTEAFF

v_gene: TRBV4-2
j_gene: TRBJ2-5
CDR3aa: CASSQEGGGAGQETQYF

v_gene: TRBV2
j_gene: TRBJ2-7
CDR3aa: CASNPIGLAGTSYEQYF

v_gene: TRBV7-2
j_gene: TRBJ2-7
CDR3aa: CASSPYIAAEQYF

v_gene: TRBV19
j_gene: TRBJ2-2
CDR3aa: CASIRTDSTGELFF

v_gene: TRBV6-5
j_gene: TRBJ1-1
CDR3aa: CASRATGGTEAFF